Sequencing of this TCR beta chain was carried out in a study of blood T cell repertoires in COVID-19. Study-level background: There were acute and convalescent COVID-19 samples, and they came from the United States, Italy and Spain. Nucleic acid was either cDNA or gDNA, and it came from T cells, B-cell-depleted T cells, or PBMCs.

Per the original methods: From reference gene primer amplification, estimates of nucleated cell counts were derived. Assay used: immunoSEQ multiplex PCR; TCRdb lists only in-frame clones, some missing. Clone size and the V and J calls come from that table; the DNA yielded D and trimming. Among some 94,000 clones listed, roughly nine tenths were seen once. A Seattle source enrolled patients during active infection and followed them longitudinally. V gave up 3 bases and J gave up 5 bases, with 18 bases separating them. From germline, CDR1 is SGDLS and CDR2 YYNGEE. The CDR3 runs to 16 residues. This TCR derives from a woman between 55 and 75 years old with COVID-19, enrolled during active disease. Sequenced input: peripheral blood. V usage is TRBV9 and J usage is TRBJ2-1; D is unclear. The CDR3 here is CASSGKLQRPNNEQFF. The CDR3 DNA follows: TGTGCCAGCAGCGGAAAGCTGCAGCGCCCAAACAATGAGCAGTTCTTC. The variable domain in full, with the rest retrieved from reference TRBV9 and TRBJ2-1, is DSGVTQTPKHLITATGQRVTLRCSPRSGDLSVYWYQQSLDQGLQFLIQYYNGEERAKGNILERFSAQQFPDLHSELNLSSLELGDSALYFCASSGKLQRPNNEQFFGPGTRLTVL.